Included here is one T cell receptor beta chain sequence, with context. The entry originates in a study of Graves' ophthalmopathy and Graves' hyperthyroidism. Study background: Before any treatment was given, at initial diagnosis, peripheral blood was collected.

Germline lookup yields CDR1 SQVTM and CDR2 ANQGSEA. The CDR3 runs 18 residues. With 2 bases clipped from V and 3 bases from J, the junction kept 16 bases outside the gene matches. By definition, stable hyperthyroidism involved no ophthalmopathy within 18 months of follow-up. Hyperthyroidism patients had new diagnoses, durations under 2 months, and ages of 18 to 65. RNA served as the template for amplifying TCR beta CDR3 regions. The authors performed first-round RT-PCR with HTBI primers and then a second-round multiplex PCR. TCRdb reanalysed the multiplex PCR reads using MiXCR and keeps one entry per CDR3 protein. The data contain hundreds of thousands of distinct CDR3 sequences, 22% of them singletons.

The chain is built from TRBV29-1 and TRBJ2-7; 10 bases align to TRBD2. The receptor was derived from a woman between 18 and 30 years old with stable Graves' hyperthyroidism. Some clones in this sample may be carry-over from other donors' samples. The sequenced material came from peripheral blood. This CDR3 reads CSVEFDDRASGGNYEQYF. The CDR3 DNA reads TGCAGCGTTGAATTTGACGACAGGGCTAGCGGGGGAAACTACGAGCAGTACTTC.